The 21 T cell receptor beta chains below all came from one sample that was sequenced in a study of shared clonotypes between healthy human individuals. The repertoire was sequenced with immunoSEQ multiplex PCR; TCRdb's copy has only in-frame clones and lacks some. The table has around 340,000 clones, more than 60% seen once. Sequencing input: memory CD4+ T cells sorted from blood. Specified subset: CD45RA-negative fraction. All receptors derive from a man younger than 45 in good health.

The chain recombines TRBV4-3 with TRBJ2-2; a possible D gene is TRBD2 (6 bases). From germline, CDR1 is LGHNA and CDR2 YSLEER. Trimming stripped 4 bases from V and 0 bases from J, with 15 bases between. CDR3 length: 17 residues. The CDR3 protein is CASSRSWRGSNTGELFF. CDR3 sequence (DNA): TGCGCCAGCAGCCGGTCCTGGCGGGGCTCGAACACCGGGGAGCTGTTTTTT.

Only one count was recorded for this clone. The chain is built from TRBV6-5 and TRBJ2-1, with 8 bases lining up with TRBD2. Germline lookup yields CDR1 MNHEY and CDR2 SVGAGI. V lost 6 bases to trimming and J lost 2 bases; unmatched junction nucleotides: 6. The CDR3 runs 15 residues. Here the CDR3 reads CASSPSGSPYNEQFF. DNA of the CDR3: TGTGCCAGCAGCCCCAGCGGGAGTCCCTACAATGAGCAGTTCTTC.

The chain employs TRBV18 and TRBJ1-5; D is unclear. Germline CDR1 and CDR2: KGHSH and LQKENI. This CDR3 comprises 14 residues. Trimming took off 4 bases at V and 4 bases at J, with 11 bases between the two ends. The CDR3 is CASSRKEQNQPQHF. As DNA, the CDR3 is TGTGCCAGCTCACGGAAAGAGCAGAATCAGCCCCAGCATTTT. Full variable domain (outside the CDR3, taken from reference TRBV18 and TRBJ1-5): NAGVMQNPRHLVRRRGQEARLRCSPMKGHSHVYWYRQLPEEGLKFMVYLQKENIIDESGMPKERFSAEFPKEGPSILRIQQVVRGDSAAYFCASSRKEQNQPQHFGDGTRLSIL.

This rearrangement joins TRBV7-9 to TRBJ2-7; 10 positions agree with TRBD1. The CDR3 sequence is 17 residues long. Germline trimming cut 5 bases from V and 3 bases from J; bases unmatched to any gene: 13. CDR1 and CDR2 from the germline V gene are SEHNR and FQNEAQ (reference sequence). The CDR3 is CASSLSRGTGVNYEQYF. CDR3 coding DNA: TGTGCCAGCAGCCTAAGCCGGGGGACAGGGGTTAACTACGAGCAGTACTTC.

The chain couples TRBV10-2 to TRBJ2-2; TRBD1 matches 7 bases. Germline V CDR1 and CDR2: WSHSY, SAAADI. This CDR3 region has 14 residues. After removal of 6 bases from V and 8 bases from J, the junction contained 9 bases not matched to a gene. The CDR3 reads CASRLGGPTGELFF. Here the CDR3 DNA reads TGCGCCAGCAGGTTAGGGGGCCCAACGGGGGAGCTGTTTTTT.

In its sample, this clone was seen a few times. The chain couples TRBV11-2 to TRBJ1-5; 7 nucleotides match TRBD1. In germline, CDR1 is SGHAT, CDR2 FQNNGV. V gave up 5 bases and J gave up 4 bases; unmatched junction bases: 11. This CDR3 comprises 16 residues. CDR3 in amino acids: CASSASQGLLNQPQHF. For the CDR3, the DNA is TGTGCCAGCAGCGCTTCACAGGGGTTGCTAAATCAGCCCCAGCATTTT.

V is TRBV5-6 and J is TRBJ1-2, with D unclear. Trimming stripped 4 bases from V and 4 bases from J, with 17 bases between. The germline gives CDR1 SGHDT, CDR2 YYEEEE. The CDR3 is 15 residues long. The CDR3 loop is CASSPPLSGIYGYTF. The CDR3 DNA sequence: TGTGCCAGCAGCCCGCCCCTCAGTGGGATCTATGGCTACACCTTC.

This clone turned up a few times. A much larger clone is a single base away; this may be a read error. The sample has other DNA sequences that encode this CDR3 too. This sequence joins TRBV2 and TRBJ2-3; D unresolved. Germline V gene sequence: CDR1 SNHLY, CDR2 FYNNEI. The CDR3 extends over 12 amino acids. V was trimmed by 8 bases and J by 0 bases, leaving 6 bases between them. CDR3 sequence: CASRRSTDTQYF. The DNA for the CDR3 is TGTGCCAGCCGGCGGAGCACAGATACGCAGTATTTT.

V and J are TRBV7-2 and TRBJ1-5; the D gene is possibly TRBD1 (5 bases). CDR3 length equals 17 residues. V gave up 5 bases and J gave up 7 bases, with 24 bases separating them. Looked up from germline, CDR1 is SGHTA and CDR2 is FQGNSA. The CDR3, as DNA: TGTGCCAGCAGCCGTTTCCCCGGGACGGTAATTAAACAGCCCCAGCATTTT. Its protein product is CASSRFPGTVIKQPQHF.

As to this clone: The same CDR3 can be traced to other DNA sequences in this sample. V usage is TRBV14 and J usage is TRBJ2-7; either TRBD1 or TRBD2 may supply D (5 bases each). The germline V and J ends were trimmed by 2 bases and 3 bases, with 14 bases remaining between them. CDR1 is SGHDN, CDR2 FVKESK, per germline. The CDR3 totals 15 residues. CDR3: CASSQLGTDGYEQYF. In nucleotides, the CDR3 is TGTGCCAGCAGCCAACTCGGGACGGATGGCTACGAGCAGTACTTC.

This sequence joins TRBV2 and TRBJ1-5, with 11 bases aligning to TRBD1. Trimming removed 6 bases from V and 5 bases from J; junction bases left unmatched: 6. Germline-derived CDR1 and CDR2 are SNHLY and FYNNEI. There are 15 residues in the CDR3. In DNA form, the CDR3 reads TGTGCCAGCAGGGACAGGGGGCGAGGGTATCAGCCCCAGCATTTT. Its protein product is CASRDRGRGYQPQHF.

This clone was picked up one time. The rearrangement links TRBV4-3 to TRBJ2-5; D is uncertain. Trimming took 1 base from V and 0 from J, leaving 6 bases between them. CDR3 size: 14 residues. CDR1 is LGHNA, CDR2 YSLEER, per germline. The CDR3 sequence: CASSQVDNQETQYF. The CDR3 region has the DNA TGCGCCAGCAGCCAAGTCGACAACCAAGAGACCCAGTACTTC.

The rearrangement joins TRBV19 to TRBJ1-5; 7 positions agree with TRBD1. CDR1 is LNHDA, CDR2 SQIVND, per germline (reference sequence). V was clipped by 9 bases and J by 7 bases; unmatched bases: 12. CDR3 length: 14 amino acids. CDR3 coding DNA: TGTGCCAGCGACCCAGGGGGGGCTGTACAGCCCCAGCATTTT. Encoded protein: CASDPGGAVQPQHF.

The chain recombines TRBV18 with TRBJ2-1; D is unresolved. Trimming removed 3 bases at V and 5 bases at J, with 11 bases between. The CDR3 extends over 14 amino acids. CDR1 is KGHSH and CDR2 is LQKENI in the germline V gene. The CDR3, as DNA: TGTGCCAGCTCACCGTCAGCAGGAAACAATGAGCAGTTCTTC. Translation: CASSPSAGNNEQFF.

V and J are TRBV5-6 and TRBJ2-3, with D possibly matching TRBD2 (5 bases). Trimming pared 3 bases from V and 3 bases from J, leaving 14 bases between. Germline CDR1 is SGHDT and CDR2 is YYEEEE. This CDR3 comprises 15 residues. CDR3 bases: TGTGCCAGCAGCTCGGGATGGAGAGGGACAGATACGCAGTATTTT. Its translation: CASSSGWRGTDTQYF.

The chain recombines TRBV9 with TRBJ2-1; D is unclear. V was trimmed by 0 bases and J by 10 bases, leaving 11 bases between them. Per the germline V gene, CDR1 is SGDLS and CDR2 is YYNGEE. The CDR3 contains 13 residues. DNA for the CDR3: TGTGCCAGCAGCGTAGGACTGTCGTCGGAGCAGTTCTTC. Translated, it gives CASSVGLSSEQFF. Combining the CDR3 with reference TRBV9 and TRBJ2-1 gives the whole variable domain DSGVTQTPKHLITATGQRVTLRCSPRSGDLSVYWYQQSLDQGLQFLIQYYNGEERAKGNILERFSAQQFPDLHSELNLSSLELGDSALYFCASSVGLSSEQFFGPGTRLTVL.

This clone was counted between two and nine times. The J gene is TRBJ1-1, the V gene TRBV7-2; TRBD1 matches 9 bases. The CDR3 sequence is 14 residues long. Germline V CDR1 and CDR2: SGHTA, FQGNSA. Trimming removed 5 bases from V and 5 bases from J; junction bases left unmatched: 6. As DNA, the CDR3 is TGTGCCAGCAGCAAAACAGGGGGCGGAACTGAAGCTTTCTTT. This sequence encodes CASSKTGGGTEAFF.

The rearrangement joins TRBV5-1 to TRBJ1-1; D not resolved. CDR3 length equals 14 residues. Germline V gives CDR1 SGHRS, CDR2 YFSETQ. V was clipped by 4 bases and J by 5 bases, with 15 bases between them. The CDR3 loop reads CASSESPSRTEAFF. The CDR3 DNA follows: TGCGCCAGCAGCGAGAGCCCTTCCAGGACTGAAGCTTTCTTT.

This clone was picked up a small number of times. The chain carries TRBV9 and TRBJ2-1, with 10 bases lining up with TRBD2. The CDR3 is 14 residues long. V lost 2 bases and J lost 9; bases outside the gene matches: 5. Germline V gene sequence: CDR1 SGDLS, CDR2 YYNGEE. This chain's CDR3 is CASSVGLAPSEQFF. Here the CDR3 DNA reads TGTGCCAGCAGCGTGGGACTAGCGCCATCTGAGCAGTTCTTC.

Points on this clone: Different DNA sequences within this sample yield the same CDR3. This chain links TRBV5-1 with TRBJ1-1; tentatively, D is TRBD1 (6 bases). The CDR3 spans 14 residues. Trimming took 5 bases from V and 0 from J, leaving 11 bases between them. Germline CDR1 reads SGHRS; CDR2 reads YFSETQ. The CDR3 DNA reads TGCGCCAGCAGAGGGGGTGGGATGAACACTGAAGCTTTCTTT. This codes for CASRGGGMNTEAFF.

V and J are TRBV7-9 and TRBJ2-1; D remains unclear. This CDR3 comprises 13 residues. Trimming left V 8 bases short and J 3 bases short, with 11 bases between. Germline lookup yields CDR1 SEHNR and CDR2 FQNEAQ (reference sequence). CDR3 in DNA: TGTGCCAGCCTACTGGACCTCTACAATGAGCAGTTCTTC. This codes for CASLLDLYNEQFF.